Below are 28 T cell receptor beta chains sequenced from a single sample in a study of Ad26.COV2.S vaccination and SARS-CoV-2 variants. The treatment here: around 19 received Ad26.COV2.S at low or high dose, single or two shots; about 5 received placebo; per-sample allocation not given. Day 63 following the first vaccine or placebo injection was when the samples were taken. Produced via immunoSEQ multiplex PCR; TCRdb's table is partial and in-frame only. Here the sample spans approximately 420,000 clones, around nine tenths being singletons. The material sequenced was peripheral blood, taken in a trial of Ad26.COV2.S vaccine versus placebo. The receptors were gathered from a person between 18 and 59 years old who received the Ad26.COV2.S COVID-19 vaccine or a placebo.

The chain has TRBV5-4 and TRBJ2-5; tentative D call: TRBD2 (6 bases). Germline loops: CDR1 SGHNT, CDR2 YYREEE (reference sequence). There are 14 residues in the CDR3. Trimming shortened V by 4 bases and J by 2 bases, and 12 bases separated the two germline ends. CDR3 DNA sequence: TGTGCCAGCAGCCAAGGGACTTGGCAAGAGACCCAGTACTTC. Its protein is CASSQGTWQETQYF. Together with reference TRBV5-4 and TRBJ2-5, the CDR3 gives the full variable domain: ETGVTQSPTHLIKTRGQQVTLRCSSQSGHNTVSWYQQALGQGPQFIFQYYREEENGRGNFPPRFSGLQFPNYSSELNVNALELDDSALYLCASSQGTWQETQYFGPGTRLLVL.

The CDR3 DNA sequence: TGTGCCAGCACCTCTGGGGCCGAGCAGTACTTC. It codes for CASTSGAEQYF. The chain joins TRBV6-5 to TRBJ2-7; perhaps TRBD1 as D (5 bases). This CDR3 has 11 residues. From germline, CDR1 is MNHEY and CDR2 SVGAGI. The ends were cut back, 7 bases at V and 6 bases at J, with 10 bases in the middle.

The chain carries TRBV5-4 and TRBJ2-7, with a tentative D call TRBD2 (7 bases). The CDR3 contains 13 residues. Germline-derived CDR1 and CDR2 are SGHNT and YYREEE (reference sequence). V lost 6 bases to trimming and J lost 5 bases, with 15 bases between them. The CDR3 sequence: CASTRGGRDEQYF. CDR3 sequence (DNA): TGTGCCAGCACAAGGGGGGGCCGGGACGAGCAGTACTTC.

The chain joins TRBV19 to TRBJ1-1; 7 bases agree with TRBD1. J gave up 4 bases and V 3 bases, and 2 bases lay outside the gene matches. The germline V gene encodes CDR1 LNHDA and CDR2 SQIVND (reference sequence). This CDR3 comprises 13 residues. The CDR3 DNA reads TGTGCCAGTAGTATCGACAGGGCCACTGAAGCTTTCTTT. Amino acids: CASSIDRATEAFF.

The chain combines TRBV4-1 with TRBJ1-1; D unresolved. Germline V gene data show CDR1 as MGHRA and CDR2 as YSYEKL. The CDR3 runs 15 residues. Trimming shortened V by 1 base and J by 5 bases, and 14 bases separated the two germline ends. CDR3 nucleotides: TGCGCCAGCAGCCAAGCTATAACCCCATCTACTGAAGCTTTCTTT. The encoded protein is CASSQAITPSTEAFF.

The chain carries TRBV4-3 and TRBJ1-1; no definite D call. Looked up from germline, CDR1 is LGHNA and CDR2 is YSLEER. Trimming stripped 1 base from V and 1 base from J, with 4 bases between. The CDR3 runs 13 residues. CDR3 nucleotides: TGCGCCAGCAGCCAAGGAAAGAACACTGAAGCTTTCTTT. Its protein is CASSQGKNTEAFF.

The rearrangement links TRBV4-1 to TRBJ2-2; tentative D call: TRBD2 (6 bases). This CDR3 has 15 residues. Germline values: CDR1 MGHRA, CDR2 YSYEKL. Trimming removed 6 bases from V and 4 bases from J, with 15 bases in between. The CDR3 sequence is CASRVAVGVTGELFF. CDR3 in DNA: TGCGCCAGCAGAGTAGCGGTGGGGGTCACCGGGGAGCTGTTTTTT.

The chain carries TRBV2 and TRBJ1-2, with 9 bases identical to TRBD1. The CDR3 extends over 14 amino acids. Germline V lookup: CDR1 SNHLY, CDR2 FYNNEI. The junction had 9 bases not matched to a gene; V was cut back by 5 bases and J by 8 bases. The CDR3 spells CASSLGTGQRGYTF. The CDR3, as DNA: TGTGCCAGCAGTTTAGGGACAGGGCAAAGAGGCTACACCTTC.

This rearrangement joins TRBV2 to TRBJ2-7; D is ambiguous. V lost 1 base, J lost 3 bases, and 4 bases lay in between. This CDR3 contains 12 residues. The V gene's germline CDR1 is SNHLY and CDR2 FYNNEI. The CDR3 sequence is CASSEGIYEQYF. DNA of the CDR3: TGTGCCAGCAGTGAAGGGATCTACGAGCAGTACTTC.

The chain links TRBV30 to TRBJ2-1; 7 nucleotides line up with TRBD2. Germline lookup yields CDR1 GTSNPN and CDR2 SVGIG (reference sequence). This CDR3 is 15 amino acids long. The junction had 7 bases not matched to a gene; V was cut back by 0 bases and J by 5 bases. Written as DNA, the CDR3 is TGTGCCTGGAGTGTAGGACTAGGCGTGGACAATGAGCAGTTCTTC. The encoded protein is CAWSVGLGVDNEQFF.

The chain uses TRBV10-1 and TRBJ2-1, with 14 bases matching TRBD2. V trimming: 6 bases; J trimming: 7 bases; junction bases outside the gene matches: 11. CDR1 and CDR2 (germline): WNHNN, SYGVQD (reference sequence). The CDR3 runs 17 residues. As DNA, the CDR3 is TGCGCCAGCAGCCGGACTAGCGGGGGGCCCTCTCGGAATGAGCAGTTCTTC. This gives the protein CASSRTSGGPSRNEQFF.

V is TRBV19 and J is TRBJ1-1; TRBD1 matches at 7 bases. After removal of 4 bases from V and 2 bases from J, the junction contained 13 bases not matched to a gene. The CDR3 is made up of 17 amino acids. The germline V gene has CDR1 LNHDA and CDR2 SQIVND (reference sequence). CDR3 DNA sequence: TGTGCCAGTAGTACGATAAAAACAGGACAGGCCAACACTGAAGCTTTCTTT. Protein: CASSTIKTGQANTEAFF. Complete variable domain (other parts from reference TRBV19 and TRBJ1-1): DGGITQSPKYLFRKEGQNVTLSCEQNLNHDAMYWYRQDPGQGLRLIYYSQIVNDFQKGDIAEGYSVSREKKESFPLTVTSAQKNPTAFYLCASSTIKTGQANTEAFFGQGTRLTVV.

The chain uses TRBV18 and TRBJ1-1, with unresolved D. Trimming took off 3 bases at V and 3 bases at J, with 11 bases between the two ends. Germline values: CDR1 KGHSH, CDR2 LQKENI. This CDR3 has 14 residues. The CDR3 protein is CASSPSRADTEAFF. The CDR3 region has the DNA TGTGCCAGCTCACCGTCGAGGGCAGACACTGAAGCTTTCTTT.

The rearrangement joins TRBV4-1 to TRBJ1-3, with TRBD1 as a possible D gene (6 bases). Deletions cut 0 bases from V and 0 bases from J, with 15 bases between. Germline-derived CDR1 and CDR2 are MGHRA and YSYEKL. The CDR3 has 18 amino acids. As DNA, the CDR3 is TGCGCCAGCAGCCAAGATTGGGCGGGGGCCTACTCTGGAAACACCATATATTTT. Encoded protein: CASSQDWAGAYSGNTIYF.

The chain combines TRBV12-3 or TRBV12-4 with TRBJ1-1, with D perhaps TRBD1 (5 bases). The CDR3 has 13 residues. V lost 4 bases, J lost 4 bases, and 10 bases lay in between. The CDR3 DNA sequence: TGTGCCAGCAGTTCTCAAAGGGGCACTGAAGCTTTCTTT. It yields the protein CASSSQRGTEAFF.

The chain links TRBV2 to TRBJ2-3; D gene unclear. The CDR3 loop spans 13 amino acids. Between the trimmed V and J ends, which lost 1 base and 4 bases, there was a span of 6 bases. Germline V gives CDR1 SNHLY, CDR2 FYNNEI. CDR3 residues: CASSEGRADTQYF. Here the CDR3 DNA reads TGTGCCAGCAGTGAAGGGAGAGCAGATACGCAGTATTTT.

The V gene is TRBV5-6, the J gene TRBJ2-7, with D possibly called TRBD1 or TRBD2 (5 bases each). Germline CDR1 is SGHDT and CDR2 is YYEEEE. This CDR3 spans 14 amino acids. The V and J ends lost 1 base and 4 bases respectively, with 12 bases between them. The CDR3 DNA sequence: TGTGCCAGCAGCTTGTCGCAGGGAGTTTACGAGCAGTACTTC. Its translation is CASSLSQGVYEQYF.

The chain links TRBV19 to TRBJ2-3; TRBD2 agrees at 10 bases. The germline CDR1 and CDR2 sequences are LNHDA and SQIVND (reference sequence). J lost 7 bases, V lost 3 bases, and 7 bases had no gene match. The CDR3 is 15 amino acids. CDR3 sequence reads: CASSMLASGGYTQYF. CDR3 sequence (DNA): TGTGCCAGTAGTATGCTGGCTAGCGGGGGTTATACGCAGTATTTT.

This clone was detected a few times. The V gene is TRBV7-2, the J gene TRBJ2-7, with D unclear. This CDR3 comprises 14 residues. The V and J ends lost 1 base and 0 bases respectively, with 7 bases between them. Germline CDR1 and CDR2: SGHTA and FQGNSA. The CDR3 is CASSLDISSYEQYF. In DNA, the CDR3 is TGTGCCAGCAGCTTAGATATTAGCTCCTACGAGCAGTACTTC.

This clone appeared many times. The gene calls are TRBV10-3 and TRBJ2-7, with 7 bases lining up with TRBD1. V lost 2 bases, J lost 4 bases, and 5 bases stayed unmatched. The CDR3 length is 14 residues. Germline values: CDR1 ENHRY, CDR2 SYGVKD. CDR3 protein: CAISESQGEYEQYF. CDR3 in DNA: TGTGCCATCAGTGAGAGCCAGGGGGAATACGAGCAGTACTTC.

The chain employs TRBV3-1 (or the pseudogene TRBV3-2) and TRBJ2-7, with 8 positions matching TRBD2. V lost 7 bases, J lost 5 bases, and 13 bases stayed unmatched. CDR1 and CDR2 from the germline V gene are LGHDT and YNNKEL (reference sequence). The length of the CDR3 is 15 residues. CDR3 in amino acids: CASTGSQRGPHEQYF. CDR3 sequence (DNA): TGTGCCAGCACAGGGTCGCAGCGGGGGCCCCACGAGCAGTACTTC.

The V and J genes are TRBV20-1 and TRBJ2-1, with 8 bases identical to TRBD1. Germline assignment: CDR1 DFQATT and CDR2 SNEGSKA (reference sequence). V was pared by 3 bases and J by 6 bases, with 16 bases of the junction left unmatched. This CDR3 is 17 amino acids long. The CDR3 bases are TGCAGTGCTAGTTTAGGCTACGGGACAGGCCAAGTCAATGAGCAGTTCTTC. Translation: CSASLGYGTGQVNEQFF.

J is TRBJ1-2 and V is TRBV27, with 8 bases that match TRBD1. J lost 6 bases, V lost 3 bases, and 9 bases had no gene match. There are 15 residues in the CDR3. Germline CDR1 MNHEY, CDR2 SMNVEV (reference sequence). CDR3 bases: TGTGCCAGCAGTTTCTTTGGGCAGGGGGCGGATGGCTACACCTTC. Translating it yields CASSFFGQGADGYTF.

The chain carries TRBV5-1 and TRBJ2-3; the D gene is possibly TRBD1 (6 bases). Germline CDR1 SGHRS, CDR2 YFSETQ. V lost 3 bases, J lost 2 bases, and 7 bases lay in between. This CDR3 has 13 amino acids. Here the CDR3 reads CASSWDITDTQYF. As DNA, the CDR3 is TGCGCCAGCAGCTGGGACATCACAGATACGCAGTATTTT.

This clone was detected a few times. V is TRBV4-3 and J is TRBJ1-6; no reliable D call. CDR3 length: 18 residues. Germline CDR1 and CDR2: LGHNA and YSLEER. V lost 1 base and J 4 bases, leaving 17 bases between the germline ends. The CDR3 DNA reads as TGCGCCAGCAGCCAAGTAATTTACCCTCGGCAGTATAATTCACCCCTCCACTTT. This encodes CASSQVIYPRQYNSPLHF.

The chain links TRBV6-1 to TRBJ2-7; D call uncertain. Trimming left V 2 bases short and J 3 bases short, with 8 bases between. The V gene's germline CDR1 is MNHNS and CDR2 SASEGT. This CDR3 comprises 13 residues. The CDR3 nucleotides are TGTGCCAGCAGTGAATGGCCCCACTACGAGCAGTACTTC. Amino acid sequence: CASSEWPHYEQYF.

The chain links TRBV6-5 to TRBJ1-2; unclear D gene. The CDR3 is 14 residues long. Per germline, CDR1 MNHEY and CDR2 SVGAGI. Trimming pared 2 bases from V and 1 base from J, leaving 8 bases between. The CDR3 DNA follows: TGTGCCAGCAGTTACGATAGGCGTAACTATGGCTACACCTTC. Its translation is CASSYDRRNYGYTF.

The genes are TRBV6-1 and TRBJ2-5, with TRBD2 identical over 7 bases. This CDR3 comprises 15 residues. The germline gives CDR1 MNHNS, CDR2 SASEGT. J was trimmed by 7 bases and V by 0 bases; bases with no gene match: 8. Here the CDR3 reads CASSEASSPGGTQYF. Written as DNA, the CDR3 is TGTGCCAGCAGTGAAGCTTCGTCCCCGGGGGGGACCCAGTACTTC.